These 6 T cell receptor beta chains share one sample of origin, sequenced in a study of chemoradiotherapy in HPV16-positive cancers. Data came from immunoSEQ multiplex PCR; TCRdb stores just in-frame clones and leaves some out. The sample holds 3,600 or so clones, 80% to 95% seen once. Source: blood, taken from a patient who underwent chemoradiotherapy. The receptors come from a human donor with HPV-associated anogenital cancer.

This clone was counted once. The J gene is TRBJ1-5, the V gene TRBV2, with D tentatively TRBD1 (6 bases). The ends were cut back, 8 bases at V and 0 bases at J, with 14 bases in the middle. The V gene's germline CDR1 is SNHLY and CDR2 FYNNEI. The CDR3 covers 15 residues. DNA for the CDR3: TGTGCCAGCCGGGCAGGGGCGTATAGCAATCAGCCCCAGCATTTT. Translated, it gives CASRAGAYSNQPQHF.

V and J are TRBV7-2 and TRBJ2-7; TRBD2 matches at 12 bases. The V and J ends lost 3 bases and 7 bases, in that order; junction bases with no gene match: 7. The CDR3 is made up of 15 amino acids. Per germline, CDR1 SGHTA and CDR2 FQGNSA. CDR3 in DNA: TGTGCCAGCAGCTTTAGTACTAGCGGGAGGAGGGAGCAGTACTTC. Protein product: CASSFSTSGRREQYF.

This clone appeared once. The gene calls are TRBV15 and TRBJ1-4; the match to TRBD1 covers 7 bases. Trimming cost V 4 bases and J 3 bases; bases outside gene matches: 2. In germline, CDR1 is LNHNV, CDR2 YYDKDF (reference sequence). The CDR3 runs 14 residues. The DNA of the CDR3 is TGTGCCACCAGCAAAGGGACAGCTAATGAAAAACTGTTTTTT. Its protein is CATSKGTANEKLFF.

This clone has only one observation. The V and J genes are TRBV27 and TRBJ2-7; D is possibly TRBD2 (6 bases). This CDR3 region has 13 residues. V dropped 5 bases and J dropped 8 bases, with 16 bases sitting between them. The germline gives CDR1 MNHEY, CDR2 SMNVEV (reference sequence). CDR3 nucleotide sequence: TGTGCCAGCAGTCCCCCGGGACTGTTTAAGCAGTACTTC. Amino acids: CASSPPGLFKQYF.

The chain is built from TRBV4-1 and TRBJ1-5; D might be TRBD1 (5 bases). V lost 1 base, J lost 0 bases, and 10 bases lay in between. The CDR3 sequence is 16 residues long. Germline loops: CDR1 MGHRA, CDR2 YSYEKL. CDR3 DNA: TGCGCCAGCAGCCAAGGGGGCCTCTATAGCAATCAGCCCCAGCATTTT. Its translation: CASSQGGLYSNQPQHF.

The rearrangement joins TRBV5-1 to TRBJ2-1; TRBD2 matches 8 bases. The length of the CDR3 is 13 residues. The germline V gene encodes CDR1 SGHRS and CDR2 YFSETQ. V gave up 2 bases and J gave up 9 bases; unmatched junction bases: 4. CDR3 DNA sequence: TGCGCCAGCAGCTTAACCGGGACTAGTGAGCAGTTCTTC. Protein sequence: CASSLTGTSEQFF.